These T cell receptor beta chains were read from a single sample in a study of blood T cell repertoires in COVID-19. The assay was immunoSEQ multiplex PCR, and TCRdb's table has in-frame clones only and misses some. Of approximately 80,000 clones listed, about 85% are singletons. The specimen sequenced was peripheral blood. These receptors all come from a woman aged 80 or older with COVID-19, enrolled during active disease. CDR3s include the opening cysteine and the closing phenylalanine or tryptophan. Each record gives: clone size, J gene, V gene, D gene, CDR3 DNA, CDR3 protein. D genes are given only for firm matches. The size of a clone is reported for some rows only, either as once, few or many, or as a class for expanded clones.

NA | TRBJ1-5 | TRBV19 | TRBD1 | TGTGCCAGTAGTATAGAAGGGACAGCTCGGGATCAGCCCCAGCATTTT | CASSIEGTARDQPQHF
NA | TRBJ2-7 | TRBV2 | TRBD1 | TGTGCCAGCAGTGAACCCCGACAGGGATACGAGCAGTACTTC | CASSEPRQGYEQYF
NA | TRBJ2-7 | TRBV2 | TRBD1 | TGTGCCAGCAGTGGGGACAGGGATTACGAGCAGTACTTC | CASSGDRDYEQYF
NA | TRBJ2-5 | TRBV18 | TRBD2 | TGTGCCAGCTCGCGGACTAGCGGTCAAGAGACCCAGTACTTC | CASSRTSGQETQYF
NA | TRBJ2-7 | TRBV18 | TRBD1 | TGTGCCAGCAAGGACAGGGCCTACGAGCAGTACTTC | CASKDRAYEQYF
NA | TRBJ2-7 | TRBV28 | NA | TGTGCCAGCAGTTTTACGGGTGTCGAGCAGTACTTC | CASSFTGVEQYF
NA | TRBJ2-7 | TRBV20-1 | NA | TGCAGTGCTAGAACCGCGGGAGAGCAGTACTTC | CSARTAGEQYF
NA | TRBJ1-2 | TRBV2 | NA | TGTGCCAGCAGTGAAATCAGGGAGGCTGGCTACACCTTC | CASSEIREAGYTF
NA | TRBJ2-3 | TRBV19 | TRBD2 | TGTGCCAGTATGGAGACTAGCGCCCGAACAGATACGCAGTATTTT | CASMETSARTDTQYF
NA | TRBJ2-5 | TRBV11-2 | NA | TGTGCCAGCAGCTTATTTCGAATCCGGGACACTGGGCAAGAGACCCAGTACTTC | CASSLFRIRDTGQETQYF
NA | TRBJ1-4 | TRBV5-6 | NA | TGTGCCAGCAGCCCCCTCGGAGGAGATAGTGAAAAACTGTTTTTT | CASSPLGGDSEKLFF
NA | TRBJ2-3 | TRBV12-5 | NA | TGTGCTAGTGGTTTGTACAAAAGCACAGATACGCAGTATTTT | CASGLYKSTDTQYF
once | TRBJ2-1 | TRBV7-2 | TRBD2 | TGTGCCAGCACCGAGGACGCGGGAGGTCTAAATGAGCAGTTCTTC | CASTEDAGGLNEQFF
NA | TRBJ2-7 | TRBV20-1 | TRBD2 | TGCAGTGCTAGTTCTAGCGGGGCACTCTACGAGCAGTACTTC | CSASSSGALYEQYF
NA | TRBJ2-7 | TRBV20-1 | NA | TGCAGTGCTAGTAACGCCGACAACTCCTACGAGCAGTACTTC | CSASNADNSYEQYF
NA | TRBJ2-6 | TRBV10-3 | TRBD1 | TGTGCCACGCGGACAGGTGGGGCCAACGTCCTGACTTTC | CATRTGGANVLTF
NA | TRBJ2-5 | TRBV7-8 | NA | TGTGCCAGCAGCTTATTGGTACTAAAAGAGACCCAGTACTTC | CASSLLVLKETQYF
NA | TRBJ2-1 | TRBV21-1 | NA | TGTGCCAGCGGGAGGGAGTGGATTCACAATGAGCAGTTCTTC | CASGREWIHNEQFF
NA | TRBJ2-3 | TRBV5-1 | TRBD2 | TGCGCCAGCAGCTTTGCGGGAGTTATAGATACGCAGTATTTT | CASSFAGVIDTQYF
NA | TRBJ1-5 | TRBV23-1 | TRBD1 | TGCGCCAGCAGTCCCACAGACAGGGCGGGCCAGCCCCAGCATTTT | CASSPTDRAGQPQHF
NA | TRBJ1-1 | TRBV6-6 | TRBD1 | TGTGCCAGCAGGTGGACAGGGGCGCGGACTGAAGCTTTCTTT | CASRWTGARTEAFF
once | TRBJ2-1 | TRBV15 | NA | TGTGCCACCAGCAGAGCCCGCTACAATGAGCAGTTCTTC | CATSRARYNEQFF
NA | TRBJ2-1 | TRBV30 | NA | TGTGCCTGCGGGCGGGTGAGCTCCTACAATGAGCAGTTCTTC | CACGRVSSYNEQFF
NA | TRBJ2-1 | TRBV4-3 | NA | TGCGCCAGCAGCCATAGGGTAGGACTAACCAATGAGCAGTTCTTC | CASSHRVGLTNEQFF
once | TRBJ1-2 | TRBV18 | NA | TGTGCCAGCTCACCGTTGACAGGTCTTAACTATGGCTACACCTTC | CASSPLTGLNYGYTF
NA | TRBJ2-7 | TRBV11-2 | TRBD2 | TGTGCCAGCAGCTTGGAACCGGGACTAGCGGGGTTCTACGAGCAGTACTTC | CASSLEPGLAGFYEQYF
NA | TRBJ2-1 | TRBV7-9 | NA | TGTGCCAGCAGCTTTGTTGGGCAGGGAGGAAAAGTTGAGCAGTTCTTC | CASSFVGQGGKVEQFF
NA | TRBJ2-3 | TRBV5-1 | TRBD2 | TGCGCCAGCAGCTTGAGGAGCGGGAGCCGGCGGGATACGCAGTATTTT | CASSLRSGSRRDTQYF
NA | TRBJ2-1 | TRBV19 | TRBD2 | TGTGCCAGTAGCAGAACTAGCGAAACCTACAATGAGCAGTTCTTC | CASSRTSETYNEQFF
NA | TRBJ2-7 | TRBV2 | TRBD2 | TGTGCCAGCAGTGAAGCGCGCACGCTAGCGGGAGACGAGCAGTACTTC | CASSEARTLAGDEQYF
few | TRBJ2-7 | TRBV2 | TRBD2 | TGTGCCAGCAGGCGGGGGGGCTCCTACGAGCAGTACTTC | CASRRGGSYEQYF
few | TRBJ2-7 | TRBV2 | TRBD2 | TGTGCCACTCAGGGGCTAAGGACTAGCGGGAGAGGGGGCTCCTACGAGCAGTACTTC | CATQGLRTSGRGGSYEQYF
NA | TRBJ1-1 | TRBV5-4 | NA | TGTGCCAGCAGCTTCATGCCGGACAGGAACACTGAAGCTTTCTTT | CASSFMPDRNTEAFF
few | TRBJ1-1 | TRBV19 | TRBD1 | TGTGCCAGTATCGATACAGGGGGCGGCACTGAAGCTTTCTTT | CASIDTGGGTEAFF
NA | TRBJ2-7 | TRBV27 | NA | TGTGCCAGCAGGCTAGAGGGCTACCGGGCCAACGCGGGGGAGCAGTACTTC | CASRLEGYRANAGEQYF
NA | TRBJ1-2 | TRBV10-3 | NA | TGTGCCATCACCGTACAGAATGCAAACTATGGCTACACCTTC | CAITVQNANYGYTF
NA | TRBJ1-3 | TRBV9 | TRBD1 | TGTGCCAGCAGCGTATATGACAGGGTCCCCTCTGGAAACACCATATATTTT | CASSVYDRVPSGNTIYF
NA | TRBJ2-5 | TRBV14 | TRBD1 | TGTGCCAGCAGCCAAGATATCGGACAGGGGCAGGAGACCCAGTACTTC | CASSQDIGQGQETQYF
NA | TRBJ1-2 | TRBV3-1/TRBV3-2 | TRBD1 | TGTGCCAGCAGCCACGTCCAGGGGGCGCAGACCTTC | CASSHVQGAQTF
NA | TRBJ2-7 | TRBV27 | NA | TGTGCCACCGCGGGACGGTACTACGAGCAGTACTTC | CATAGRYYEQYF
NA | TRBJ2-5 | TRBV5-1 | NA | TGCGCCAGCAGCCTGAGAGACACGAGTGAGACCCAGTACTTC | CASSLRDTSETQYF
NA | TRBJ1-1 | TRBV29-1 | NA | TGCAGCGTCCCCCCGCCCGCGGGGGCGGGTACTGAAGCTTTCTTT | CSVPPPAGAGTEAFF
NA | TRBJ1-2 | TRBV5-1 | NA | TGCGCCAGCAGCTTCACACAAACTAACTATGGCTACACCTTC | CASSFTQTNYGYTF
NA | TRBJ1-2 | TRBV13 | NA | TGTGCCAGCAGCTTAGATCGGTTCAATGGCTACACCTTC | CASSLDRFNGYTF
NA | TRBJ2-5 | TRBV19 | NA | TGTGCCAGTAGTATCCGCTTGAGCAGGGAAGAGACCCAGTACTTC | CASSIRLSREETQYF
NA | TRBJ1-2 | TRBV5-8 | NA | TGTGCCAGCAGCGACGACAGGCGCCTTGGTTACACCTTC | CASSDDRRLGYTF
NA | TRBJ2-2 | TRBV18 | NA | TGTGCCAGCTCACCAACGACAACCGACACCGGGGAGCTGTTTTTT | CASSPTTTDTGELFF
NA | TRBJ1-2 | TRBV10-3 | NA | TGTGCCATCAGTGAGAGGGAGGTCCCCTATGGCTACACCTTC | CAISEREVPYGYTF
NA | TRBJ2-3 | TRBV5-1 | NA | TGCGCCAGCAGCCCTGACTTGGTTGCGTATACGCAGTATTTT | CASSPDLVAYTQYF
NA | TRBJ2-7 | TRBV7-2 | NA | TGTGCCAGCAGCCAGAACATCTACGAGCAGTACTTC | CASSQNIYEQYF
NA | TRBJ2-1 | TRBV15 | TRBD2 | TGTGCCACCAGCAGAGGCAGGGGACTAGGATCCTACAATGAGCAGTTCTTC | CATSRGRGLGSYNEQFF
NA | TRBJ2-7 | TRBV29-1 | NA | TGCAGCGTTGAACAGGACACTGTTTTACGGGAGCAGTACTTC | CSVEQDTVLREQYF
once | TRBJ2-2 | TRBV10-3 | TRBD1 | TGTGCCATCAGCTGGACAGGGGGAGACACCGGGGAGCTGTTTTTT | CAISWTGGDTGELFF
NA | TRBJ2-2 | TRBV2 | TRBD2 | TGTGCCAGCAGTGATTCCGGGGGGGCCCTCACCGGGGAGCTGTTTTTT | CASSDSGGALTGELFF
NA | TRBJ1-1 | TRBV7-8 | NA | TGTGCCAGCAGCTTACTGGTAGAGCGGAACACTGAAGCTTTCTTT | CASSLLVERNTEAFF
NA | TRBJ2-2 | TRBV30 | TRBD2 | TGTGCCTGGAGCCTAGCGGTCGGGGAGCTGTTTTTT | CAWSLAVGELFF
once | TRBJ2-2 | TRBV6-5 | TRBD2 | TGTGCCAGCAGTTTCCGACTAGCGGGGGGGTCTGGGGAGCTGTTTTTT | CASSFRLAGGSGELFF
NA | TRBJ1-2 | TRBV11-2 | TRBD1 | TGTGCCAGCAGCTTAGCACTGGGACAGGGGGTCGGAGGCTACACCTTC | CASSLALGQGVGGYTF
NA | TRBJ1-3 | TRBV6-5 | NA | TGTGCCAGCAGTTACCGACAGAGCTCTGGAAACACCATATATTTT | CASSYRQSSGNTIYF